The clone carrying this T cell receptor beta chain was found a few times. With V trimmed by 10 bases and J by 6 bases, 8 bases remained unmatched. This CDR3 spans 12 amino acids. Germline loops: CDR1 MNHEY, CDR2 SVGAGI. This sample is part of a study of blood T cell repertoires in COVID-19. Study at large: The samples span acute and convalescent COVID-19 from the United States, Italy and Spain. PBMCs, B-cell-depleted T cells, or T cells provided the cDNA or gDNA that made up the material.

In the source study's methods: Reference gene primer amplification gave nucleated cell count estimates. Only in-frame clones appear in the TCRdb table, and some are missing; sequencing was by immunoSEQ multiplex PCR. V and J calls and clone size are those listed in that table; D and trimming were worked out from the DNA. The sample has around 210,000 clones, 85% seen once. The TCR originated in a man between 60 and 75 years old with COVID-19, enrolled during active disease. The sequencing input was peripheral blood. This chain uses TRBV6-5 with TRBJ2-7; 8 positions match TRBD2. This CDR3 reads CATREGGLEQYF. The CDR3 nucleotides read TGTGCCACCCGGGAGGGGGGTCTCGAGCAGTACTTC.